This is a list of T cell receptor beta chains from one sample in a study of tumor-infiltrating lymphocytes in primary liver carcinoma. TCRdb reanalysed the multiplex PCR reads using MiXCR and keeps one entry per CDR3 protein. Here the sample spans approximately 320,000 distinct CDR3 sequences, roughly 60% being singletons. The sequenced sample consisted of peripheral blood. Receptor source: a woman aged 25 to 39 with primary liver carcinoma and hepatitis B virus infection. Both conserved end residues are part of each CDR3. Each record gives: J gene, CDR3 length, D gene, V gene, clone size, CDR3 protein, CDR3 DNA. The D gene is left open where the match is weak. Clone size is not always given. Where it is, it says once, few, many or a class for expanded clones.

J gene: TRBJ2-7; CDR3 length: 15; D gene: TRBD2; V gene: TRBV11-2; clone size: NA; CDR3 protein: CASSTTSGSSYEQHF; CDR3 DNA: TGTGCCAGCAGCACTACGAGCGGGAGCTCCTACGAGCAGCACTTC
J gene: TRBJ2-1; CDR3 length: 16; D gene: TRBD2; V gene: TRBV7-9; clone size: NA; CDR3 protein: CASSLALAGGYNEQFF; CDR3 DNA: TGTGCCAGCAGCTTAGCGCTGGCGGGAGGCTACAATGAGCAGTTCTTC
J gene: TRBJ2-7; CDR3 length: 13; D gene: NA; V gene: TRBV28; clone size: few; CDR3 protein: CASSSREFYEQYF; CDR3 DNA: TGTGCCAGCAGTTCCAGGGAGTTCTACGAGCAGTACTTC
J gene: TRBJ2-7; CDR3 length: 15; D gene: NA; V gene: TRBV4-1; clone size: many; CDR3 protein: CASSQVGRGVYEQYF; CDR3 DNA: TGCGCCAGCAGCCAAGTTGGGAGGGGGGTCTACGAGCAGTACTTC
J gene: TRBJ2-5; CDR3 length: 17; D gene: NA; V gene: TRBV28; clone size: NA; CDR3 protein: CASSPLLVADIQETQYF; CDR3 DNA: TGTGCCAGCAGTCCCTTGTTGGTGGCAGACATACAAGAGACCCAGTACTTC
J gene: TRBJ2-1; CDR3 length: 16; D gene: NA; V gene: TRBV13; clone size: NA; CDR3 protein: CASRSFPGSSYNEQFF; CDR3 DNA: TGTGCCAGCAGGTCGTTTCCTGGGAGTTCCTACAATGAGCAGTTCTTC
J gene: TRBJ2-5; CDR3 length: 11; D gene: NA; V gene: TRBV29-1; clone size: NA; CDR3 protein: CSVQAPGEQHF; CDR3 DNA: TGTAGCGTTCAAGCCCCCGGCGAGCAGCACTTC
J gene: TRBJ1-3; CDR3 length: 14; D gene: NA; V gene: TRBV14; clone size: NA; CDR3 protein: CASSRHGSGNTIYF; CDR3 DNA: TGTGCCAGCAGCCGGCACGGCTCTGGAAACACCATATATTTT
J gene: TRBJ2-7; CDR3 length: 13; D gene: TRBD1; V gene: TRBV11-2; clone size: once; CDR3 protein: CANSTSGGYEQYF; CDR3 DNA: TGTGCCAACAGTACCTCAGGGGGCTACGAGCAGTACTTC
J gene: TRBJ2-7; CDR3 length: 15; D gene: TRBD1; V gene: TRBV12-3/TRBV12-4; clone size: few; CDR3 protein: CASSVTGGSSYEQYF; CDR3 DNA: TGTGCCAGCAGTGTGACAGGGGGGAGCTCCTACGAGCAGTACTTC
J gene: TRBJ2-3; CDR3 length: 15; D gene: NA; V gene: TRBV6-2/TRBV6-3; clone size: NA; CDR3 protein: CATEDAGQPNQPQYF; CDR3 DNA: TGTGCCACCGAAGACGCCGGACAGCCCAATCAGCCCCAGTATTTT
J gene: TRBJ2-1; CDR3 length: 13; D gene: NA; V gene: TRBV11-2; clone size: NA; CDR3 protein: CVSSRRGEDEQFF; CDR3 DNA: TGTGTCAGCTCTCGGAGGGGGGAGGATGAGCAGTTCTTC
J gene: TRBJ2-3; CDR3 length: 15; D gene: TRBD1; V gene: TRBV11-1; clone size: NA; CDR3 protein: CASSLRTGSTYTQYF; CDR3 DNA: TGTGCCAGCAGTTTAAGGACAGGGTCCACATATACGCAGTATTTT
J gene: TRBJ2-1; CDR3 length: 15; D gene: NA; V gene: TRBV5-5; clone size: NA; CDR3 protein: CASQWAMAHNNEQFF; CDR3 DNA: TGTGCCAGCCAGTGGGCCATGGCCCACAACAATGAGCAGTTCTTC
J gene: TRBJ2-7; CDR3 length: 15; D gene: NA; V gene: TRBV28; clone size: NA; CDR3 protein: CASRPGYPPSYEQYF; CDR3 DNA: TGTGCCAGCCGCCCAGGATATCCACCAAGCTACGAGCAGTATTTC
J gene: TRBJ2-1; CDR3 length: 13; D gene: NA; V gene: TRBV11-2; clone size: NA; CDR3 protein: CASSLGRAGEQFF; CDR3 DNA: TGTGCCAGTAGCTTAGGCAGGGCTGGAGAGCAGTTCTTC
J gene: TRBJ2-5; CDR3 length: 14; D gene: NA; V gene: TRBV28; clone size: few; CDR3 protein: CASSPPLGQETQYF; CDR3 DNA: TGTGCCAGCAGCCCCCCCTTAGGCCAAGAGACCCAGTACTTC
J gene: TRBJ1-1; CDR3 length: 13; D gene: NA; V gene: TRBV29-1; clone size: NA; CDR3 protein: CNVEGQLSTEAFF; CDR3 DNA: TGCAACGTTGAAGGCCAGTTGAGCACTGAAGCTTTCTTT
J gene: TRBJ2-3; CDR3 length: 12; D gene: NA; V gene: TRBV11-3; clone size: NA; CDR3 protein: CVSSGRSDMQYF; CDR3 DNA: TGTGTCAGCAGCGGACGTTCAGATATGCAGTATTTT
J gene: TRBJ2-5; CDR3 length: 13; D gene: NA; V gene: TRBV6-1; clone size: many; CDR3 protein: CASRRKNQETQYF; CDR3 DNA: TGTGCCAGTCGGAGGAAGAACCAAGAGACCCAGTACTTC
J gene: TRBJ2-7; CDR3 length: 15; D gene: TRBD2; V gene: TRBV5-5; clone size: few; CDR3 protein: CASSLGLAVTYEQYF; CDR3 DNA: TGTGCCAGCAGCCTTGGACTAGCGGTAACCTACGAGCAGTACTTC
J gene: TRBJ2-5; CDR3 length: 15; D gene: NA; V gene: TRBV12-3/TRBV12-4; clone size: many; CDR3 protein: CASTPGFKSGETQYF; CDR3 DNA: TGTGCCAGCACTCCAGGGTTTAAGTCTGGAGAGACCCAGTACTTC
J gene: TRBJ2-5; CDR3 length: 11; D gene: NA; V gene: TRBV29-1; clone size: many; CDR3 protein: CSGSVQETQYF; CDR3 DNA: TGCAGCGGGTCGGTGCAAGAGACCCAGTACTTC
J gene: TRBJ2-1; CDR3 length: 16; D gene: NA; V gene: TRBV12-3/TRBV12-4; clone size: few; CDR3 protein: CATHPQGPISYNEQFF; CDR3 DNA: TGTGCCACCCACCCACAAGGGCCGATCTCCTACAATGAGCAGTTCTTC
J gene: TRBJ2-3; CDR3 length: 15; D gene: TRBD2; V gene: TRBV11-2; clone size: NA; CDR3 protein: CAGNLIAGGADTQYF; CDR3 DNA: TGTGCCGGCAACTTAATCGCGGGGGGCGCAGATACACAGTATTTT
J gene: TRBJ2-2; CDR3 length: 14; D gene: NA; V gene: TRBV6-1; clone size: NA; CDR3 protein: CASERNSNTGELFF; CDR3 DNA: TGTGCCTCCGAGAGGAACTCAAACACCGGGGAGCTGTTTTTT
J gene: TRBJ2-7; CDR3 length: 15; D gene: TRBD2; V gene: TRBV12-3/TRBV12-4; clone size: NA; CDR3 protein: CASRAASGKTYKQYF; CDR3 DNA: TGTGCCAGCAGAGCTGCTAGCGGGAAGACCTACAAGCAGTACTTC
J gene: TRBJ1-1; CDR3 length: 13; D gene: NA; V gene: TRBV12-3/TRBV12-4; clone size: once; CDR3 protein: CASSPIDYTGVFF; CDR3 DNA: TGTGCCAGCAGTCCAATCGACTACACTGGAGTTTTCTTT
J gene: TRBJ2-7; CDR3 length: 15; D gene: NA; V gene: TRBV11-2; clone size: many; CDR3 protein: CASSLRPEFSYEQYF; CDR3 DNA: TGTGCCAGCAGCCTACGTCCCGAGTTTTCCTACGAGCAGTACTTC
J gene: TRBJ2-5; CDR3 length: 14; D gene: NA; V gene: TRBV7-8; clone size: NA; CDR3 protein: CASSSAVAQETQYF; CDR3 DNA: TGTGCCAGCAGCTCAGCTGTAGCCCAAGAGACCCAGTACTTC